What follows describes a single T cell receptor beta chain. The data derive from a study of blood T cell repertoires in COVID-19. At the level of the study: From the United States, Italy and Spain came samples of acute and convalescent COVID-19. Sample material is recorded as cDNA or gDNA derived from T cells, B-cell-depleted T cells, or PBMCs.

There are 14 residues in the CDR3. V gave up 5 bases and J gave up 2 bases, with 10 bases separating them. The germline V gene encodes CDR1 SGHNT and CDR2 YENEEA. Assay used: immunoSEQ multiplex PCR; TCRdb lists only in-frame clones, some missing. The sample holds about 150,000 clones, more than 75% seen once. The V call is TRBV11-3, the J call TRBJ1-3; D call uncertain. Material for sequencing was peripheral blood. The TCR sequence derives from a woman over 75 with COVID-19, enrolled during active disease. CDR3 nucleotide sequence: TGTGCCAGCAGCCTCGGGTCTCCTGGAAACACCATATATTTT. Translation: CASSLGSPGNTIYF. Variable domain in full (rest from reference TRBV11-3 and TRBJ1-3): EAGVVQSPRYKIIEKKQPVAFWCNPISGHNTLYWYLQNLGQGPELLIRYENEEAVDDSQLPKDRFSAERLKGVDSTLKIQPAELGDSAVYLCASSLGSPGNTIYFGEGSWLTVV.